This entry concerns a single T cell receptor (beta chain). Its antigen is undetermined. These data come from a study of cytomegalovirus exposure and HLA in healthy donors. Notes on the study in general: Rare TCR sequences dominated, though some public TCRs recurred in many donors. The tendency of first-cohort TCR clusters to co-occur in the 90 to 150 validation repertoires emerged from a later analysis. It was 150 or so TCR beta chains that were listed as cytomegalovirus-associated.

The donors were part of the validation cohort of around 110 subjects. That cohort was separate from the first cohort, which comprised 666 subjects. Only in-frame clones appear in the TCRdb table, and some are missing; sequencing was by immunoSEQ multiplex PCR. This table holds nearly 200,000 clones, roughly 84% found once. CDR1 SEHNR and CDR2 FQNEAQ come from the germline V gene (reference sequence). The length of the CDR3 is 17 residues. V shed 6 bases and J 2 bases; nucleotides not matched to a gene: 9. The rearrangement links TRBV7-9 to TRBJ2-3, with 12 nucleotides matching TRBD2. This TCR derives from a woman under 40 in good health and CMV-seropositive. The sample comprised PBMCs. The DNA of the CDR3 is TGTGCCAGCAGTCTAGCGGGAGGGCTCCGTAACACAGATACGCAGTATTTT. It yields the protein CASSLAGGLRNTDTQYF.